The 23 T cell receptor beta chains presented below share a single source sample, sequenced in a study of cytomegalovirus exposure and HLA in healthy donors. The PCR contained 60 Vbeta and 13 Jbeta primers. Profiling relied on immunoSEQ multiplex PCR, and the TCRdb table lists in-frame clones only, not all of them. This sample carries about 59,000 clones, roughly 77% of them seen once, and the ten largest clones take about 7%. Sequenced input: PBMCs. The source of these receptors is a man younger than 40 in good health and CMV-seropositive.

For this clone: A read error may produce the germline difference seen at one junction end. Other DNA variants within this sample encode the same CDR3. The chain couples TRBV7-2 to TRBJ1-2; possible D gene TRBD1, 5 bases. Germline CDR1 SGHTA, CDR2 FQGNSA. The CDR3 has 13 amino acids. CDR3 DNA sequence: TGTGCCAGTAGCTGGAGGAGGGGTGGTGGCTACACCTTC. Protein product: CASSWRRGGGYTF.

V is TRBV25-1 and J is TRBJ1-2; D is possibly TRBD1 (5 bases). This CDR3 has 15 residues. V lost 4 bases, J lost 3 bases, and 15 bases lay in between. Germline V lookup: CDR1 MGHDK, CDR2 SYGVNS. CDR3 DNA: TGTGCCAGCAGTGCGATCCCGGGACTGGACTATGGCTACACCTTC. It specifies CASSAIPGLDYGYTF.

This chain uses TRBV27 with TRBJ1-2, with TRBD1 identical over 7 bases. Trimming took 4 bases from V and 7 from J; bases not matched to a gene: 6. Per germline, CDR1 MNHEY and CDR2 SMNVEV (reference sequence). The CDR3 has 13 amino acids. The CDR3 sequence is CASSYRGSGGYTF. For the CDR3, the DNA is TGTGCCAGCAGTTACAGGGGATCGGGTGGCTACACCTTC.

The V and J genes are TRBV5-1 and TRBJ1-4; 7 bases fit TRBD1. Looked up from germline, CDR1 is SGHRS and CDR2 is YFSETQ. With V trimmed by 7 bases and J by 7 bases, 13 bases remained unmatched. The CDR3 consists of 15 residues. This CDR3 is CASQTGNRGIEKLFF. The CDR3, as DNA: TGCGCCAGCCAAACAGGCAACAGGGGCATTGAAAAACTGTTTTTT.

The rearrangement links TRBV6-5 to TRBJ2-5; a weak D match, TRBD2 (5 bases). V was shortened by 5 bases and J by 9 bases, with 16 bases between the two germline ends. Germline V gene sequence: CDR1 MNHEY, CDR2 SVGAGI. This CDR3 comprises 13 residues. The chain's CDR3 is CASSRTGYGAQYF. CDR3 in DNA: TGTGCCAGCAGTCGGACTGGTTATGGGGCCCAGTACTTC.

This clone was picked up a small number of times. This chain links TRBV6-5 with TRBJ2-1, with D possibly TRBD2 on 7 matching bases. The CDR3 is made up of 15 amino acids. The germline V gene has CDR1 MNHEY and CDR2 SVGAGI. V gave up 4 bases and J gave up 7 bases, with 17 bases separating them. This CDR3 is CASSSTRGARNEQFF. The CDR3, as DNA: TGTGCCAGCAGTTCTACTCGGGGGGCAAGGAATGAGCAGTTCTTC.

This clone has only a few counts. This rearrangement joins TRBV2 to TRBJ2-5; possible D gene TRBD2, 6 bases. The CDR3 has 13 residues. The V end lost 4 bases, the J end lost 2 bases, and 8 bases lay between the germline ends. Germline V gene lookup returns CDR1 SNHLY and CDR2 FYNNEI. The CDR3 DNA follows: TGTGCCAGCAGTGGGGGGACTCAAGAGACCCAGTACTTC. Its translation: CASSGGTQETQYF. Complete variable domain (other parts from reference TRBV2 and TRBJ2-5): EPEVTQTPSHQVTQMGQEVILRCVPISNHLYFYWYRQILGQKVEFLVSFYNNEISEKSEIFDDQFSVERPDGSNFTLKIRSTKLEDSAMYFCASSGGTQETQYFGPGTRLLVL.

This rearrangement joins TRBV28 to TRBJ1-1, with 7 bases aligning to TRBD1. This CDR3 is 15 amino acids long. The trim removed 8 bases at V and 5 bases at J, leaving 14 bases unmatched. Germline V gene data show CDR1 as MDHEN and CDR2 as SYDVKM. The CDR3 loop reads CASGLQGRSGTEAFF. CDR3 nucleotide sequence: TGTGCCAGCGGATTACAGGGGCGGTCTGGAACTGAAGCTTTCTTT.

This sequence joins TRBV25-1 and TRBJ2-1; 8 bases match TRBD2. Germline lookup yields CDR1 MGHDK and CDR2 SYGVNS. Unmatched junction bases numbered 4, after V lost 6 bases and J lost 0 bases. There are 15 residues in the CDR3. CDR3 coding DNA: TGTGCCAGCAGCGCCAGCGGGGGCTCCTACAATGAGCAGTTCTTC. Its translation: CASSASGGSYNEQFF.

This clone was observed a few times. The CDR3 DNA sequence: TGCGCCAGCAACCGCGGGACAGCCAACTACGAGCAGTACTTC. Its protein is CASNRGTANYEQYF. The gene calls are TRBV5-1 and TRBJ2-7, with D perhaps matching TRBD1 (7 bases). CDR3 size: 14 residues. V shed 6 bases and J shed 3 bases, with 16 bases lying between them. Looked up from germline, CDR1 is SGHRS and CDR2 is YFSETQ. The whole variable domain, filled in from reference TRBV5-1 and TRBJ2-7, reads KAGVTQTPRYLIKTRGQQVTLSCSPISGHRSVSWYQQTPGQGLQFLFEYFSETQRNKGNFPGRFSGRQFSNSRSEMNVSTLELGDSALYLCASNRGTANYEQYFGPGTRLTVT.

The rearrangement joins TRBV7-6 to TRBJ1-1, with D unclear. The germline CDR1 and CDR2 sequences are SGHVS and FNYEAQ. V was trimmed by 2 bases and J by 0 bases, leaving 10 bases between them. This CDR3 region has 15 residues. CDR3 loop: CASSLSGPLNTEAFF. CDR3 bases: TGTGCCAGCAGCTTATCAGGTCCATTGAACACTGAAGCTTTCTTT.

The V and J genes are TRBV4-3 and TRBJ1-1; D remains unclear. CDR1 is LGHNA, CDR2 YSLEER, per germline. V was cut by 1 base and J by 1 base, with 7 bases left in between. The CDR3 totals 14 residues. The CDR3: CASSQGRKNTEAFF. CDR3 sequence (DNA): TGCGCCAGCAGCCAAGGGCGGAAGAACACTGAAGCTTTCTTT.

The rearrangement joins TRBV6-1 to TRBJ1-3; D unclear. In germline, CDR1 is MNHNS, CDR2 SASEGT. V was trimmed by 6 bases and J by 4 bases, leaving 10 bases between them. The CDR3 is 13 amino acids. CDR3 residues: CASRGSGGNTIYF. CDR3 bases: TGTGCCAGCAGAGGATCGGGGGGAAACACCATATATTTT.

The V gene is TRBV4-1, the J gene TRBJ1-6, with D tentatively TRBD1 (6 bases). The CDR3 sequence is 16 residues long. Per the germline V gene, CDR1 is MGHRA and CDR2 is YSYEKL. V was pared by 1 base and J by 4 bases, with 11 bases between. The CDR3 DNA is TGCGCCAGCAGCCAAGGGGGGGGCTCTTATAATTCACCCCTCCACTTT. Its protein product is CASSQGGGSYNSPLHF.

This clone occurred a few times. The chain couples TRBV15 to TRBJ2-7; the D gene is possibly TRBD1 (6 bases). The CDR3 totals 14 residues. V shed 5 bases and J shed 0 bases, with 11 bases lying between them. The V gene's germline CDR1 is LNHNV and CDR2 YYDKDF (reference sequence). In DNA, the CDR3 is TGTGCCACCAGCGGTGGACAGCGCTCCTACGAGCAGTACTTC. As protein: CATSGGQRSYEQYF.

The V call is TRBV9, the J call TRBJ1-2; no clear D gene. Per the germline V gene, CDR1 is SGDLS and CDR2 is YYNGEE. This CDR3 is 11 amino acids long. V was trimmed by 3 bases and J by 8 bases, leaving 8 bases between them. CDR3 sequence (DNA): TGTGCCAGCAGCGATGGGAGAGGCTACACCTTC. As protein: CASSDGRGYTF.

The chain is built from TRBV15 and TRBJ2-7, with no clear D. V lost 0 bases and J lost 1, with 7 bases in between. CDR1 is LNHNV, CDR2 YYDKDF, per germline (reference sequence). The length of the CDR3 is 14 residues. Written as DNA, the CDR3 is TGTGCCACCAGCAGAGATATGGCTTCCTACGAGCAGTACTTC. Translating it yields CATSRDMASYEQYF.

This clone was seen only once. CDR3 amino acids: CAAGSYEQYF. CDR3 nucleotide sequence: TGTGCCGCGGGCTCCTACGAGCAGTACTTC. V is TRBV30 and J is TRBJ2-7; D is perhaps TRBD2 (5 bases). The CDR3 length is 10 residues. CDR1 and CDR2 (germline): GTSNPN, SVGIG (reference sequence). V was trimmed by 8 bases and J by 0 bases, leaving 5 bases between them.

The chain links TRBV7-3 to TRBJ2-1; 10 nucleotides agree with TRBD1. This CDR3 comprises 15 residues. The germline CDR1 and CDR2 sequences are SGHTA and FQGTGA. The ends lost 5 bases at V and 6 bases at J; junction bases unmatched: 7. The chain's CDR3 is CASSPGTGEGNEQFF. The CDR3 bases are TGTGCCAGCAGCCCGGGGACAGGGGAAGGCAATGAGCAGTTCTTC.

This chain uses TRBV27 with TRBJ2-1; 9 nucleotides match TRBD2. CDR1 MNHEY and CDR2 SMNVEV come from the germline V gene (reference sequence). There are 16 residues in the CDR3. V lost 6 bases and J lost 5; bases outside the gene matches: 11. The CDR3 is CASSIYGLAQNNEQFF. The CDR3 DNA follows: TGTGCCAGCAGCATATACGGACTAGCGCAGAACAATGAGCAGTTCTTC.

The gene calls are TRBV7-9 and TRBJ1-5; no definite D call. V lost 5 bases to trimming and J lost 4 bases, with 9 bases between them. The CDR3 has 13 residues. In germline, CDR1 is SEHNR, CDR2 FQNEAQ (reference sequence). The CDR3 sequence is CASSAGPNQPQHF. CDR3 sequence (DNA): TGTGCCAGCAGCGCAGGTCCAAATCAGCCCCAGCATTTT.

Here the CDR3 DNA reads TGTGCCAGCAGCTTAGCGGGGGGCGGAGAGCAGTACTTC. The encoded protein is CASSLAGGGEQYF. The chain employs TRBV7-3 and TRBJ2-7, with 8 bases fitting TRBD2. CDR3 length equals 13 residues. The trim removed 2 bases at V and 7 bases at J, leaving 4 bases unmatched. CDR1 and CDR2 (germline): SGHTA, FQGTGA.

This chain connects TRBV5-1 to TRBJ1-2, with D possibly matching TRBD1 (6 bases). There are 15 residues in the CDR3. Germline values: CDR1 SGHRS, CDR2 YFSETQ. With 1 base removed from V and 5 bases from J, the gap between germline ends came to 15 bases. The DNA of the CDR3 is TGCGCCAGCAGCTTGACAGGGAGCCGAACGTATGGCTACACCTTC. It specifies CASSLTGSRTYGYTF.